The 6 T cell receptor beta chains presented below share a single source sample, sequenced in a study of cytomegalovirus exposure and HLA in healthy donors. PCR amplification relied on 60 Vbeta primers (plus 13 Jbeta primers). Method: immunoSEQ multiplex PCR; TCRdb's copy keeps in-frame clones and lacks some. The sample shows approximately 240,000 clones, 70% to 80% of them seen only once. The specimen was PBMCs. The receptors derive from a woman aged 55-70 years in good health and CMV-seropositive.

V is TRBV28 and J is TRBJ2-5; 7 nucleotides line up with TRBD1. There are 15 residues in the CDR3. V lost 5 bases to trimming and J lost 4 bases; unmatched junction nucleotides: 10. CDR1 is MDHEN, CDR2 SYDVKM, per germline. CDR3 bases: TGTGCCAGCAGTGGACCGGGACAGAAAAGAGAGACCCAGTACTTC. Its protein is CASSGPGQKRETQYF. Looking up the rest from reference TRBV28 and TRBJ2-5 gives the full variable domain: DVKVTQSSRYLVKRTGEKVFLECVQDMDHENMFWYRQDPGLGLRLIYFSYDVKMKEKGDIPEGYSVSREKKERFSLILESASTNQTSMYLCASSGPGQKRETQYFGPGTRLLVL.

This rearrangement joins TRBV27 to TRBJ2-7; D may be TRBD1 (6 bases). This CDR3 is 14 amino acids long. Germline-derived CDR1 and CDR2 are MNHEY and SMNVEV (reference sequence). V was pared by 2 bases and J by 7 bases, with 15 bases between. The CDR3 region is CASSLVGRGREQYF. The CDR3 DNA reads TGTGCCAGCAGTTTAGTCGGCAGGGGAAGGGAGCAGTACTTC.

CDR3 loop: CASSESVPSNQPQHF. CDR3 sequence (DNA): TGTGCCAGCAGTGAATCGGTACCTAGCAATCAGCCCCAGCATTTT. The chain carries TRBV6-1 and TRBJ1-5; no reliable D call. Germline CDR1 and CDR2: MNHNS and SASEGT. The germline V and J ends were trimmed by 2 bases and 0 bases, with 8 bases remaining between them. The CDR3 has 15 residues.

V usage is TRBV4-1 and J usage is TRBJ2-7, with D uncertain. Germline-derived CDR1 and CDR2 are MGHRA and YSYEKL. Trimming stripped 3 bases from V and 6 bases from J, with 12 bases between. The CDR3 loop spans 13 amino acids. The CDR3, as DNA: TGCGCCAGCAGCCAGGAAAGAGGCACCGAGCAGTACTTC. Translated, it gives CASSQERGTEQYF.

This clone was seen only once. The CDR3 spells CAWRPGTQETQYF. CDR3 nucleotide sequence: TGTGCCTGGAGGCCGGGAACCCAGGAGACCCAGTACTTC. V is TRBV30 and J is TRBJ2-5; maybe TRBD2 (5 bases). From germline, CDR1 is GTSNPN and CDR2 SVGIG (reference sequence). This CDR3 contains 13 residues. V was clipped by 3 bases and J by 5 bases, with 13 bases between them. The full variable domain, completed using reference TRBV30 and TRBJ2-5, is SQTIHQWPATLVQPVGSPLSLECTVEGTSNPNLYWYRQAAGRGLQLLFYSVGIGQISSEVPQNLSASRPQDRQFILSSKKLLLSDSGFYLCAWRPGTQETQYFGPGTRLLVL.

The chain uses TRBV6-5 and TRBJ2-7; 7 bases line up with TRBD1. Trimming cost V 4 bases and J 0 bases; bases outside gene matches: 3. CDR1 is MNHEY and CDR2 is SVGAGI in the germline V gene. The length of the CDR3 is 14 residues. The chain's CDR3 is CASSSRTGSYEQYF. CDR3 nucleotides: TGTGCCAGCAGTTCCAGGACAGGCTCCTACGAGCAGTACTTC.